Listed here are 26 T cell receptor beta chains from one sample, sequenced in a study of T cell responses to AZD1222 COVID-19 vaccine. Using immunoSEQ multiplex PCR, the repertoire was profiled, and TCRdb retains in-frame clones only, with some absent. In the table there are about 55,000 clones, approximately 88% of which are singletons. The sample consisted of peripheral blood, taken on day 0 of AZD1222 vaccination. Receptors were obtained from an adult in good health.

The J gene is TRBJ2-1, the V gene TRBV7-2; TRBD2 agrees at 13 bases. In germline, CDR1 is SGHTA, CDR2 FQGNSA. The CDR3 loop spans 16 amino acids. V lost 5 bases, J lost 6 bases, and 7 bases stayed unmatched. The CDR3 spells CASSRTSGSAGNEQFF. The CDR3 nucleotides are TGTGCCAGCAGCCGGACTAGCGGGAGTGCTGGCAATGAGCAGTTCTTC.

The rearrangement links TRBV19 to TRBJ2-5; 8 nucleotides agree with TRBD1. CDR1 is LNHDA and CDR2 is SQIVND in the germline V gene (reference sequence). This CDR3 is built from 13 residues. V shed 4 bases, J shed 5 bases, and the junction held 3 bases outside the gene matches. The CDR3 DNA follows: TGTGCCAGTAGTACGACAGGGGTGGAGACCCAGTACTTC. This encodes CASSTTGVETQYF.

CDR3 nucleotide sequence: TGTGCCAGCAGCTTAGGAGTGACAGGGGTTACCTACGAGCAGTACTTC. It translates to CASSLGVTGVTYEQYF. The rearrangement uses TRBV11-2 and TRBJ2-7; the match to TRBD1 covers 8 bases. V gave up 1 base and J gave up 2 bases; unmatched junction bases: 7. The CDR3 loop spans 16 amino acids. From germline, CDR1 is SGHAT and CDR2 FQNNGV.

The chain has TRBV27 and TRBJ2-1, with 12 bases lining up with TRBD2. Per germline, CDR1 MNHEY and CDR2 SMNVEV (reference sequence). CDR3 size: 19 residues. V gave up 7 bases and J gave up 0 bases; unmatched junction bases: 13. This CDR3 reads CASTKTSGRSPGSYNEQFF. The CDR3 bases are TGTGCCAGCACCAAGACTAGCGGGAGATCCCCCGGCTCCTACAATGAGCAGTTCTTC.

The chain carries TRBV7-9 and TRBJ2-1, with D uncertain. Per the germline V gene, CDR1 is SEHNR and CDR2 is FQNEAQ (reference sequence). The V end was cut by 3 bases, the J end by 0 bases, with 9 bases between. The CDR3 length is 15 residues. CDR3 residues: CASSFPYSSYNEQFF. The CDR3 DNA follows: TGTGCCAGCAGCTTTCCCTATAGCTCCTACAATGAGCAGTTCTTC.

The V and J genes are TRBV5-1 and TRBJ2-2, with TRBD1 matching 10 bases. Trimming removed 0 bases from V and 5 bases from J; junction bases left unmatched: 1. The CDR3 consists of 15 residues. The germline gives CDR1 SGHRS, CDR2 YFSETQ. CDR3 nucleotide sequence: TGCGCCAGCAGCTTGGCGGGACAGGGGACCGGGGAGCTGTTTTTT. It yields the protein CASSLAGQGTGELFF.

DNA of the CDR3: TGCGCCAGCAGCTTGCGCCAGCTCACAGATACGCAGTATTTT. As protein: CASSLRQLTDTQYF. The chain is built from TRBV5-1 and TRBJ2-3; D gene uncertain. The CDR3 has 14 amino acids. Per the germline V gene, CDR1 is SGHRS and CDR2 is YFSETQ. V lost 1 base, J lost 2 bases, and 8 bases lay in between. Based on the CDR3 plus reference TRBV5-1 and TRBJ2-3, the full variable domain is KAGVTQTPRYLIKTRGQQVTLSCSPISGHRSVSWYQQTPGQGLQFLFEYFSETQRNKGNFPGRFSGRQFSNSRSEMNVSTLELGDSALYLCASSLRQLTDTQYFGPGTRLTVL.

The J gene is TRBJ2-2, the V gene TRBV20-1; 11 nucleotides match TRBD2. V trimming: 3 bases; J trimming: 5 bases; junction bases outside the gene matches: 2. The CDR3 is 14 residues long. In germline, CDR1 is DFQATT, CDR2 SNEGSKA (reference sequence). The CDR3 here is CSASSGRATGELFF. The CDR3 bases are TGCAGTGCTAGTAGCGGGAGGGCGACCGGGGAGCTGTTTTTT.

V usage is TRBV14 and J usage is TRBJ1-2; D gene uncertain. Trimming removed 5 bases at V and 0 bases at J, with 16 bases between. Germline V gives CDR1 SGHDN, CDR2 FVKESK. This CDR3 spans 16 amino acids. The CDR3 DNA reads TGTGCCAGCAGCTTTACCGGAACCAACCCTAACTATGGCTACACCTTC. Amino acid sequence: CASSFTGTNPNYGYTF. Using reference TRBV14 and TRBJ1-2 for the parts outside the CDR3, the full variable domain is EAGVTQFPSHSVIEKGQTVTLRCDPISGHDNLYWYRRVMGKEIKFLLHFVKESKQDESGMPNNRFLAERTGGTYSTLKVQPAELEDSGVYFCASSFTGTNPNYGYTFGSGTRLTVV.

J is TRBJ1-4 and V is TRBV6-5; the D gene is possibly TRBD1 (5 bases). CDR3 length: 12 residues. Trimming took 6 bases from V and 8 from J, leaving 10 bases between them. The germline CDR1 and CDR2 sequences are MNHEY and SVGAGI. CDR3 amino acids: CASRRGREKLFF. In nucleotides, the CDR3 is TGTGCCAGCAGAAGGGGTAGAGAAAAACTGTTTTTT.

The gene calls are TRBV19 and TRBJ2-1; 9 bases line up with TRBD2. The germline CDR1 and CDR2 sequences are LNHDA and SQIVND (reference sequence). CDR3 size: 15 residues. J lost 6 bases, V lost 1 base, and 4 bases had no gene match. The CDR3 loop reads CASSIVAGATNEQFF. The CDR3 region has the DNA TGTGCCAGTAGTATAGTAGCGGGAGCGACCAATGAGCAGTTCTTC.

For the CDR3, the DNA is TGTGCCAGCAGCCAAGATAAGAGGGGTAGCGGTTCACCCCTCCACTTT. Protein sequence: CASSQDKRGSGSPLHF. The V gene is TRBV4-2, the J gene TRBJ1-6; possibly TRBD1 for D (5 bases). Germline loops: CDR1 LGHNA, CDR2 YNFKEQ. V was pared by 0 bases and J by 9 bases, with 15 bases between. The length of the CDR3 is 16 residues.

The CDR3 region has the DNA TGCGCCAGCAGCTCATACGAGACAGGGTTGAACACTGAAGCTTTCTTT. This gives the protein CASSSYETGLNTEAFF. The rearrangement uses TRBV4-1 and TRBJ1-1; 7 bases fit TRBD1. V shed 5 bases and J 0 bases; nucleotides not matched to a gene: 9. The germline CDR1 and CDR2 sequences are MGHRA and YSYEKL. CDR3 length: 16 amino acids.

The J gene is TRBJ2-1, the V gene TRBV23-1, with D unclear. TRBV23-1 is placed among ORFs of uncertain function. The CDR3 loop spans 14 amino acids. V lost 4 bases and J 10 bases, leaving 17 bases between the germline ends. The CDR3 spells CASSPPFTGLEQFF. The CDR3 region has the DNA TGCGCCAGCAGTCCCCCCTTTACTGGATTGGAGCAGTTCTTC.

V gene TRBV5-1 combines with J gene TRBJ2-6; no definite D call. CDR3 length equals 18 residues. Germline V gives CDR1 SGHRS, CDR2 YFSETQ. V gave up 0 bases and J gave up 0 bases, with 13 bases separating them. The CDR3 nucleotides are TGCGCCAGCAGCTTGGAACGGGTTCTAAGCTCTGGGGCCAACGTCCTGACTTTC. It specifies CASSLERVLSSGANVLTF.

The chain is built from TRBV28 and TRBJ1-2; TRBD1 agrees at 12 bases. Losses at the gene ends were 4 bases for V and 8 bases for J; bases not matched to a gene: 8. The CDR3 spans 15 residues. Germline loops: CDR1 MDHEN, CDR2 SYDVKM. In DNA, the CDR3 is TGTGCCAGCAGTTCGGGACAGGGGGCAGTACTAGGCTACACCTTC. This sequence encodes CASSSGQGAVLGYTF.

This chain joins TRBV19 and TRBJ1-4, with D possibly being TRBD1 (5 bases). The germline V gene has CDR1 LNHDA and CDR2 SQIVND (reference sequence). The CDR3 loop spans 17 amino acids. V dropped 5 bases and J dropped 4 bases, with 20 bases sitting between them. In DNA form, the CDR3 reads TGTGCCAGTAGTTTAACCCTCGGGGCCGGGGGTAATGAAAAACTGTTTTTT. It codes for CASSLTLGAGGNEKLFF.

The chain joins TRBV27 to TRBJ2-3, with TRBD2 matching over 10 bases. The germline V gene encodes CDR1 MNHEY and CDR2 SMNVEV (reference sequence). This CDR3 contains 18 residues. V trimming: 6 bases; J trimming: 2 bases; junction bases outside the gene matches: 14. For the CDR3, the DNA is TGTGCCAGCAGCCTGGGGGGCAGCGGGAGGGGGGTCACAGATACGCAGTATTTT. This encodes CASSLGGSGRGVTDTQYF.

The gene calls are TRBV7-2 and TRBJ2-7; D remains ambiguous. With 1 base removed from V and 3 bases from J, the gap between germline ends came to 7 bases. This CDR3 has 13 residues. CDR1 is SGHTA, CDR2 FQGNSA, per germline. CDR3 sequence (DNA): TGTGCCAGCAGCTTAGGTACTCGCTACGAGCAGTACTTC. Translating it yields CASSLGTRYEQYF.

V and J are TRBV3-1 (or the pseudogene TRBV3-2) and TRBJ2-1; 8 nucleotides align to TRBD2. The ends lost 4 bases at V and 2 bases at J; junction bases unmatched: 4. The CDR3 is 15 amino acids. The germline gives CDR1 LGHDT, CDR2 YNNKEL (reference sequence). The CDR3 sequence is CASSLSGRAYNEQFF. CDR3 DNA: TGTGCCAGCAGCCTATCCGGGAGGGCCTACAATGAGCAGTTCTTC.

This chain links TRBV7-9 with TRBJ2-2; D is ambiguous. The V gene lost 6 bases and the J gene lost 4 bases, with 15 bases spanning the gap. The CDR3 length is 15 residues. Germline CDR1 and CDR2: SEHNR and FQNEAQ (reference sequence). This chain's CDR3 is CASSPKTVSTGELFF. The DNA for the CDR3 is TGTGCCAGCAGTCCAAAAACAGTGAGCACCGGGGAGCTGTTTTTT. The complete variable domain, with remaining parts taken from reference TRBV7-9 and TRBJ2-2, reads DTGVSQNPRHKITKRGQNVTFRCDPISEHNRLYWYRQTLGQGPEFLTYFQNEAQLEKSRLLSDRFSAERPKGSFSTLEIQRTEQGDSAMYLCASSPKTVSTGELFFGEGSRLTVL.

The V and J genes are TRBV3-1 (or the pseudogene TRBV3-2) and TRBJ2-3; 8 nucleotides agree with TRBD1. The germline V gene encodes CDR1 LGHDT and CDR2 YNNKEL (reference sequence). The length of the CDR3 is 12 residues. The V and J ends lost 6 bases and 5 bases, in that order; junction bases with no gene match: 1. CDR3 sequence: CASSTGGDTQYF. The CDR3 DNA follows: TGTGCCAGCAGTACAGGGGGAGATACGCAGTATTTT.

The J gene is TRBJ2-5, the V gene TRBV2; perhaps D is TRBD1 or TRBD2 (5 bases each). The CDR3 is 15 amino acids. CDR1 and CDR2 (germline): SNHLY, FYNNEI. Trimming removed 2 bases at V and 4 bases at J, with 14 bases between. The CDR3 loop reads CASSETRGVGETQYF. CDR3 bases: TGTGCCAGCAGTGAAACGAGAGGGGTGGGAGAGACCCAGTACTTC.

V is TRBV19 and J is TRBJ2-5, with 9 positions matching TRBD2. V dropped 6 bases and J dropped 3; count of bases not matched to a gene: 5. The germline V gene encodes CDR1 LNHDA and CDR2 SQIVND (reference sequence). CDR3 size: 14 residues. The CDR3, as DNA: TGTGCCAGTAGGCGGACTAGCGATAAAGAGACCCAGTACTTC. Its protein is CASRRTSDKETQYF.

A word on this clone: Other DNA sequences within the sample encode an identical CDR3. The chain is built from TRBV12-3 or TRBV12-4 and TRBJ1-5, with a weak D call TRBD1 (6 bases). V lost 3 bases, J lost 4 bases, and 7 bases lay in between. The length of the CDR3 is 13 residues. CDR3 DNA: TGTGCCAGCAGTTTTCAGGGGAATCAGCCCCAGCATTTT. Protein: CASSFQGNQPQHF.

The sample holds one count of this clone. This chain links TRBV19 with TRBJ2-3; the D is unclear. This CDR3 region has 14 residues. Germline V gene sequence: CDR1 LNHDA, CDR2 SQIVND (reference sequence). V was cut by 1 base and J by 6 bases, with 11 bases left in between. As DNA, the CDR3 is TGTGCCAGTAGTATAGGAGGCCAAGGGGATACGCAGTATTTT. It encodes CASSIGGQGDTQYF.